This is a list of T cell receptor beta chains from one sample in a study of T cell changes during pregnancy in multiple sclerosis. The repertoire was sequenced with immunoSEQ multiplex PCR; TCRdb's copy has only in-frame clones and lacks some. Of under 75,000 clones detected, about 93% appear once; the ten largest clones hold 3% to 4%. This material consisted of CD8+ T cells from peripheral blood mononuclear cells, taken in the second trimester of pregnancy. Source of these receptors: a female donor with multiple sclerosis, enrolled in a pregnancy study. The CDR3 runs from the conserved cysteine through the conserved F or W. Each record gives: clone size, J gene, D gene, V gene, CDR3 DNA, CDR3 protein. A D gene is named only where the DNA matches it firmly. The listing skips clone size in some rows; elsewhere it reads once, few, many or a size class.

. TRBJ2-5 TRBD2 TRBV5-4 TGTGCCAGCAGTGCTAAACTAGCGGGAGAGAGGGGCCAGTACTTC CASSAKLAGERGQYF
. TRBJ2-7 . TRBV27 TGTGCCAGCAGTCTAGGAGACTACCGGGCCGGCTCCTACGAGCAGTACTTC CASSLGDYRAGSYEQYF
. TRBJ2-7 . TRBV5-1 TGCGCCAGGACGCTGCGAGGGTCCGAGCAGTACTTC CARTLRGSEQYF
. TRBJ2-7 . TRBV6-1 TGTGCCAACAGCATCGGCCTCCCAGGCGACGAGCAGTACTTC CANSIGLPGDEQYF
. TRBJ2-1 TRBD2 TRBV27 TGTGCCAGCAGAAAAGCGGGAGGGGAGCAGTTCTTC CASRKAGGEQFF
. TRBJ2-7 TRBD1 TRBV5-5 TGTGCCAGCAGCCCAGACAGGGCCCAGTACGAGCAGTACTTC CASSPDRAQYEQYF
. TRBJ2-5 TRBD1 TRBV7-2 TGTGCCAGCAGCTTAGAGGGACAGGGGGCGTGGGAGACCCAGTACTTC CASSLEGQGAWETQYF
. TRBJ2-2 . TRBV5-1 TGCGCCAGCAGTTCAGGTGATACAGGGCCGGCCGGGGAGCTGTTTTTT CASSSGDTGPAGELFF
. TRBJ2-3 TRBD2 TRBV10-2 TGCGCCAGCAGTGATAAGGGACTAGGGCCCACAGATACGCAGTATTTT CASSDKGLGPTDTQYF
. TRBJ2-7 TRBD2 TRBV5-4 TGTGCCAGCAGCCTTGGGACTAGCGGGAGGGCCTACGAGCAGTACTTC CASSLGTSGRAYEQYF
. TRBJ2-7 TRBD2 TRBV10-2 TGCGCCAGCAGCGAGGCAGGGGGGAGACTAGCGGGAATGTACGAGCAGTACTTC CASSEAGGRLAGMYEQYF
. TRBJ2-7 TRBD2 TRBV28 TGTGCCAGCAGTGCTAGGGGACTAGCGGGACACGAGCAGTACTTC CASSARGLAGHEQYF
once TRBJ2-7 . TRBV6-1 TGTGCCAGCAGTGGCCGGGACTTCCCCTACGAGCAGTACTTC CASSGRDFPYEQYF
. TRBJ2-3 TRBD1 TRBV29-1 TGCAGCGCCTGCCCGGTAGTACAGGGGGCAACAGATACGCAGTATTTT CSACPVVQGATDTQYF
. TRBJ2-1 TRBD2 TRBV7-6 TGTGCCAGCAGCCCACTAGGGCTAGCGGCCTCCAATGAGCAGTTCTTC CASSPLGLAASNEQFF
. TRBJ2-2 . TRBV9 TGTGCCAGCAGCGTTTTAGGGCAGGGCGTCACCAACACCGGGGAGCTGTTTTTT CASSVLGQGVTNTGELFF
. TRBJ1-1 . TRBV7-9 TGTGAACAAAACAGGGCGTTAGGCACTGAAGCTTTCTTT CEQNRALGTEAFF
. TRBJ2-7 . TRBV7-9 TGTGCCAGCGGATGGAGCTCCTACGAGCAGTACTTC CASGWSSYEQYF
. TRBJ2-7 TRBD1 TRBV7-3 TGTGCCAGCAGCTTGGGGACAGGCTCCTACGAGCAGTACTTC CASSLGTGSYEQYF
. TRBJ2-2 . TRBV27 TGTGCCAGCAGTTTAGGAGGGAATGTCGGGGAGCTGTTTTTT CASSLGGNVGELFF
. TRBJ2-7 TRBD2 TRBV4-2 TGTGCCAGCAGCCATACTAGCGGGAGGGGGCACGAGCAGTACTTC CASSHTSGRGHEQYF
. TRBJ2-3 . TRBV4-1 TGCGCCAGCAGCCAAGAAGGAGGGGGCGGCACAGATACGCAGTATTTT CASSQEGGGGTDTQYF
. TRBJ2-7 TRBD1 TRBV19 TGTGCCAGTAGTATCGTGGGACAGGGTGTCTACGAGCAGTACTTC CASSIVGQGVYEQYF
. TRBJ2-2 . TRBV5-1 TGCGCCAGCAGCTCTGGGACATCGAACACCGGGGAGCTGTTTTTT CASSSGTSNTGELFF
. TRBJ2-5 TRBD2 TRBV5-1 TGCGCCAGCAGCCCGGGACTAGAGGAAGAGACCCAGTACTTC CASSPGLEEETQYF
few TRBJ1-5 . TRBV19 TGTGCCAGTAGTATGGCCCTTGATCAGCCCCAGCATTTT CASSMALDQPQHF
. TRBJ2-1 TRBD2 TRBV19 TGTGCCAGTAGTATCATTTGGAGCGGGAGGGGTTACAATGAGCAGTTCTTC CASSIIWSGRGYNEQFF
. TRBJ2-3 . TRBV6-5 TGTGCCACTGGGGGGGGGCCCACAGATACGCAGTATTTT CATGGGPTDTQYF
. TRBJ2-3 TRBD2 TRBV9 TGTGCCAGCAGCGTAGAGGGCGGGAGCTCAGATACGCAGTATTTT CASSVEGGSSDTQYF
. TRBJ2-1 TRBD1 TRBV29-1 TGCAGCGCCGGAAGGACAGGGAGGTACAATGAGCAGTTCTTC CSAGRTGRYNEQFF
. TRBJ2-2 TRBD1 TRBV6-1 TGTGCCAGCCCACCGGACAGGACTACCGGGGAGCTGTTTTTT CASPPDRTTGELFF
once TRBJ2-1 TRBD2 TRBV27 TGTGCCAGCAGATCACCTAGCGGGTGGTACAATGAGCAGTTCTTC CASRSPSGWYNEQFF
. TRBJ1-5 . TRBV19 TGTGCCAGTAGTATCGTCACCGGGGGCAATCAGCCCCAGCATTTT CASSIVTGGNQPQHF
. TRBJ2-2 . TRBV7-9 TGTGCCAGCAGCTTAGGCCCGGGGACCGGGGAGCTGTTTTTT CASSLGPGTGELFF
. TRBJ2-1 TRBD2 TRBV25-1 TGTGCCAGCAGCGCGGGGGGGATTGAGTTCTTC CASSAGGIEFF
. TRBJ1-6 . TRBV27 TGTGCCAGCAGTTTCCAGGGTTCTGGATCACCCCTCCACTTT CASSFQGSGSPLHF
. TRBJ2-2 TRBD2 TRBV4-1 TGCGCCAGCAGCCAAGCTCCGGGTAGCGGGGGCGGCGGGGAGCTGTTTTTT CASSQAPGSGGGGELFF
. TRBJ1-2 TRBD1 TRBV2 TGTGCCAGCAAAGGGACAGTTTATGGCTACACCTTC CASKGTVYGYTF
. TRBJ2-3 TRBD1 TRBV5-4 TGTGCCAGCAGCTCGGGGACAGAGGGCACAGATACGCAGTATTTT CASSSGTEGTDTQYF
. TRBJ1-5 . TRBV28 TGTGCCAGCAGTTTCGTCACAGGGTACCAGCCCCAGCATTTT CASSFVTGYQPQHF
once TRBJ2-7 TRBD2 TRBV7-6 TGTGCCAGCAGAGAAAGCGGGAGTTCCTACGAGCAGTACTTC CASRESGSSYEQYF
. TRBJ2-2 . TRBV25-1 TGTGCCAGCAGTGAATCCCTCCCCCGGGACTCCACCGGGGAGCTGTTTTTT CASSESLPRDSTGELFF
. TRBJ1-2 TRBD1 TRBV5-4 TGTGCCAGCACTGGGGGGACAGGGGGCGAAGGCTACACCTTC CASTGGTGGEGYTF
. TRBJ2-5 TRBD1 TRBV9 TGTGCCAGCAGCCCAGGGACAGTTAATCAAGAGACCCAGTACTTC CASSPGTVNQETQYF
. TRBJ2-1 TRBD2 TRBV7-9 TGTGCCAGCAGCGGATTGACTAGCGGGAGAGGGAATGAGCAGTTCTTC CASSGLTSGRGNEQFF
. TRBJ2-3 . TRBV6-6 TGTGCCAGCAGTTACGTCGCTAGCGTTAGCACAGATACGCAGTATTTT CASSYVASVSTDTQYF